The rows below give T cell receptor beta chains drawn from one sample of a study of OX40 agonist ivuxolimab in advanced cancers. Repertoires were generated with immunoSEQ multiplex PCR, while TCRdb's copy carries only in-frame clones and drops some. The sample includes under 90,000 clones, about nine tenths of them seen just once. Sequenced material: CD4+ or CD8+ T cells sorted from blood, taken in a trial of the OX40 agonist ivuxolimab. These receptor sequences come from an adult with an advanced solid tumor such as melanoma, head and neck, liver or kidney cancer. CDR3s include the opening cysteine and the closing phenylalanine or tryptophan. D genes are given only for firm matches. Rows give clone size only sometimes, using once, few, many, or a class for an expanded clone.

CDR3 DNA	CDR3 protein	clone size	D gene	J gene	V gene
TGTGCCAGTAGTACCATTGGACTAGCCATCCCAGGGTCCTACGAGCAGTACTTC	CASSTIGLAIPGSYEQYF	.	TRBD2	TRBJ2-7	TRBV19
TGCGCCAGCAGCCCCCCGAGCGGGAGATGGGAGACCCAGTACTTC	CASSPPSGRWETQYF	.	TRBD2	TRBJ2-5	TRBV4-1
TGTGCCAGCAGTCCTCAATTGGGTTCTCGGCAGCCCCAGCATTTT	CASSPQLGSRQPQHF	once	.	TRBJ1-5	TRBV28
TGTGCCAGCTCACCACCGGTGAGGGGGAGCTCCTACAATGAGCAGTTCTTC	CASSPPVRGSSYNEQFF	.	.	TRBJ2-1	TRBV18
TGCGCCAGCAGCTTCAGTGGGAGTAATTCACCCCTCCACTTT	CASSFSGSNSPLHF	.	.	TRBJ1-6	TRBV5-1
TGTGCCAGCAGTTACCCCTCTACCGACGAGCAGTACTTC	CASSYPSTDEQYF	.	.	TRBJ2-7	TRBV6-5
TGTGCCAGCACCCCGGGGGACTTCACAGATACGCAGTATTTT	CASTPGDFTDTQYF	once	.	TRBJ2-3	TRBV28
TGTGCCAGCAGCTTGACCATCCAAGAGACCCAGTACTTC	CASSLTIQETQYF	.	.	TRBJ2-5	TRBV5-4
TGTGCCAGCAGCCCGGTGACAGGAACTAACTATGGCTACACCTTC	CASSPVTGTNYGYTF	few	.	TRBJ1-2	TRBV7-2
TGTGCCAGCAGCTCCGGGCCCGAGCAGTACTTC	CASSSGPEQYF	.	.	TRBJ2-7	TRBV7-6
TGCGCCAGCAGCTTGGCGGTGAGCGGGGAGAACGAGCAGTACTTC	CASSLAVSGENEQYF	once	TRBD2	TRBJ2-7	TRBV5-1
TGTGCCAGCAGGGGGGTCAGGGACACCGGGGAGCTGTTTTTT	CASRGVRDTGELFF	.	.	TRBJ2-2	TRBV2
TGTGCCATCAGTGAGGTTAAGGGACAGGGGGCGCGAGAAGCTTTCTTT	CAISEVKGQGAREAFF	.	TRBD1	TRBJ1-1	TRBV10-3
TGTGCCAGCTTGGGGACAGGCGGCTACGAGCAGTACTTC	CASLGTGGYEQYF	.	TRBD1	TRBJ2-7	TRBV11-1
TGTGCCAGCAGCTTGGGAGCAAACAATGAGCAGTTCTTC	CASSLGANNEQFF	.	.	TRBJ2-1	TRBV7-3
TGTGCCAGCAGTCCGGGGGGACTCCTTAACTATGGCTACACCTTC	CASSPGGLLNYGYTF	.	.	TRBJ1-2	TRBV28
TGTGCCACCGCAGGGGGCGTCGAGCAGTACTTC	CATAGGVEQYF	.	TRBD1	TRBJ2-7	TRBV28
TGTGCCAGCAGCCGGGACTACCCAGATACGCAGTATTTT	CASSRDYPDTQYF	.	TRBD2	TRBJ2-3	TRBV6-1
TGCGCCAGCAGCTTGGACAGGGGGACGAACACCGGGGAGCTGTTTTTT	CASSLDRGTNTGELFF	.	TRBD1	TRBJ2-2	TRBV5-1
TGCACCAGCAGCCAAGATTGTGAGGTAGTCGCGGAAGGGCAGGGGACCCAGTACTTC	CTSSQDCEVVAEGQGTQYF	.	.	TRBJ2-5	TRBV1
TGTGCCAGCAGCTTAGTACATGGGGGAGCGGCCTACGAGCAGTACTTC	CASSLVHGGAAYEQYF	few	.	TRBJ2-7	TRBV7-8
TGTGCCAGCAATAAAGGACAGGGGAGTATGCATGAGCAGTTCTTC	CASNKGQGSMHEQFF	.	TRBD1	TRBJ2-1	TRBV2
TGTGCCAGCACTTCAGACGACGGAGCCTACGAGCAGTACTTC	CASTSDDGAYEQYF	.	.	TRBJ2-7	TRBV2
TGTGCCAGCAGTCGGGGACAGGGTCAGCCCCAGCATTTT	CASSRGQGQPQHF	.	TRBD1	TRBJ1-5	TRBV2
TGTGCCAGCAGTGAACTAGCGGGAAAAGACGAGCAGTTCTTC	CASSELAGKDEQFF	.	TRBD2	TRBJ2-1	TRBV6-4
TGTGCCAGCAGCACAGGGTATGGGGGCTACACCTTC	CASSTGYGGYTF	.	.	TRBJ1-2	TRBV27
TGTGCCAGCAGCTTAGATTTATATGAGCAGTTCTTC	CASSLDLYEQFF	.	.	TRBJ2-1	TRBV7-2
TGTGCCAGCAGTTTCCGGGACAGCAGAGGCTACGAGCAGTACTTC	CASSFRDSRGYEQYF	.	TRBD1	TRBJ2-7	TRBV27
TGTGCCAGCAGCTTAGGACGGGGCGGGACGTTCTACGAGCAGTACTTC	CASSLGRGGTFYEQYF	.	.	TRBJ2-7	TRBV5-4
TGTGCCAGCAGTTCAATTGACAGGGGCGAGCAGTTCTTC	CASSSIDRGEQFF	.	TRBD1	TRBJ2-1	TRBV6-5
TGTGCCATCAGTGAGTCAGGTCTGTCAGCGGGGGGGGATACGCAGTATTTT	CAISESGLSAGGDTQYF	.	TRBD2	TRBJ2-3	TRBV10-3
TGTGCCAGCAGAGGGACAGGTCAGACCGGGGAGCTGTTTTTT	CASRGTGQTGELFF	.	TRBD1	TRBJ2-2	TRBV6-1
TGCGCCAGCAGCCAACTCGGGACCGCCTGGGGCTATGGCTACACCTTC	CASSQLGTAWGYGYTF	few	.	TRBJ1-2	TRBV4-1
TGTGCCAGCAGCCTTTCGGGACCTCGAATGAACACTGAAGCTTTCTTT	CASSLSGPRMNTEAFF	.	.	TRBJ1-1	TRBV11-3
TGCAGTGCTACTGGGACCGGCTACACCTTC	CSATGTGYTF	.	.	TRBJ1-2	TRBV20-1
TGTGCCAGCAGTTACTCCTGGATGGGGATTATCTACGAGCAGTACTTC	CASSYSWMGIIYEQYF	.	.	TRBJ2-7	TRBV6-5
TGTGCCAGCCAACCGGGACAAACCTACGAGCAGTACTTC	CASQPGQTYEQYF	.	.	TRBJ2-7	TRBV6-5
TGTGCCAGCACCCCAAGGGGGGGGACCGGAAACACCATATATTTT	CASTPRGGTGNTIYF	.	.	TRBJ1-3	TRBV2
TGTGCCAGCAGTTTAAGCAGGGGGGCTGGGGCCAACGTCCTGACTTTC	CASSLSRGAGANVLTF	once	.	TRBJ2-6	TRBV27
TGCAGTACTTCAGGGGATACGCAGTATTTT	CSTSGDTQYF	few	.	TRBJ2-3	TRBV20-1
TGTGCCAGCAGCAAGGACGGGAACACAGATACGCAGTATTTT	CASSKDGNTDTQYF	.	.	TRBJ2-3	TRBV5-4
TGCGCCAGCAGCTCTAGTCCGGTTAGTCAAGAGACCCAGTACTTC	CASSSSPVSQETQYF	.	.	TRBJ2-5	TRBV5-1
TGTGCCAGCAGCTTAGCGGGGGTTCCCACCGGGGAGCTGTTTTTT	CASSLAGVPTGELFF	once	.	TRBJ2-2	TRBV7-2
TGTGCCAGCTCACCACCCGTGGGGGCCTCCTACGAGCAGTACTTC	CASSPPVGASYEQYF	.	.	TRBJ2-7	TRBV18
TGTGCCAGCAGTTTAGGTAGTTCTAAGGGACACTTAATGAACTATGGCTACACCTTC	CASSLGSSKGHLMNYGYTF	.	.	TRBJ1-2	TRBV28
TGTGCCAGCAGGTTTGGAGAGACCCAGTACTTC	CASRFGETQYF	.	.	TRBJ2-5	TRBV6-5
TGCGCCAGCAGTGAGTTACCAGCGGGAGGGCCTTTTCATCGGCCAGATACGCAGTATTTT	CASSELPAGGPFHRPDTQYF	once	TRBD2	TRBJ2-3	TRBV10-1
TGTGCCAGCAGTTCATACGGGCGGGACGAGCAGTACTTC	CASSSYGRDEQYF	.	.	TRBJ2-7	TRBV28
TGTGCCAGCAGCTTAGAAGGCAGGGCACGGACCCAGTACTTC	CASSLEGRARTQYF	.	.	TRBJ2-5	TRBV11-3
TGTGCCAGCTGGGGGGACAGGGGGTCCTACGAGCAGTACTTC	CASWGDRGSYEQYF	.	TRBD1	TRBJ2-7	TRBV28
TGTGCCAGTAGTCCCAGGAGCTCTGGAAACACCATATATTTT	CASSPRSSGNTIYF	.	.	TRBJ1-3	TRBV19
TGTGCCAGCAGCCAGGGAATGAACACTGAAGCTTTCTTT	CASSQGMNTEAFF	once	.	TRBJ1-1	TRBV14
TGTGCCAGCAGCGTGGGACCCGTCGGCGAGCAGTACTTC	CASSVGPVGEQYF	.	.	TRBJ2-7	TRBV11-1
TGTGCCAGCAGCCAAGATCTCGGGGGCCCCATGGGTCCTGGGGCCAACGTCCTGACTTTC	CASSQDLGGPMGPGANVLTF	few	.	TRBJ2-6	TRBV14
TGTGCCAGCAGCTTAGAGGTCTGGGGTGGGGCAGATACGCAGTATTTT	CASSLEVWGGADTQYF	.	.	TRBJ2-3	TRBV7-2
TGTGCCAGCAGTGGAGGCCGGGGGGTCTACGAGCAGTACTTC	CASSGGRGVYEQYF	.	TRBD2	TRBJ2-7	TRBV2
TGTGCCAGCTCACCAACTCAGGGTTTGGGGACTGAAGCTTTCTTT	CASSPTQGLGTEAFF	.	.	TRBJ1-1	TRBV18